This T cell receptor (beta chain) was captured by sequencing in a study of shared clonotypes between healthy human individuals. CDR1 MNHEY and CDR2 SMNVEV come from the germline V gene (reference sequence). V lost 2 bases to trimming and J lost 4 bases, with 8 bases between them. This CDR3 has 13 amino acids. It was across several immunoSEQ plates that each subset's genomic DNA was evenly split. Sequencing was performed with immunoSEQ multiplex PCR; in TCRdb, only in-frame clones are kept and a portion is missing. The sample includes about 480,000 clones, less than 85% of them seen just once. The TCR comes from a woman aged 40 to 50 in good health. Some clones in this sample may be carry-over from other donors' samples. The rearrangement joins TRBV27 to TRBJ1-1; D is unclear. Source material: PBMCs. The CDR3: CASSLTDITEAFF. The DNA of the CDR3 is TGTGCCAGCAGTTTAACCGATATCACTGAAGCTTTCTTT.